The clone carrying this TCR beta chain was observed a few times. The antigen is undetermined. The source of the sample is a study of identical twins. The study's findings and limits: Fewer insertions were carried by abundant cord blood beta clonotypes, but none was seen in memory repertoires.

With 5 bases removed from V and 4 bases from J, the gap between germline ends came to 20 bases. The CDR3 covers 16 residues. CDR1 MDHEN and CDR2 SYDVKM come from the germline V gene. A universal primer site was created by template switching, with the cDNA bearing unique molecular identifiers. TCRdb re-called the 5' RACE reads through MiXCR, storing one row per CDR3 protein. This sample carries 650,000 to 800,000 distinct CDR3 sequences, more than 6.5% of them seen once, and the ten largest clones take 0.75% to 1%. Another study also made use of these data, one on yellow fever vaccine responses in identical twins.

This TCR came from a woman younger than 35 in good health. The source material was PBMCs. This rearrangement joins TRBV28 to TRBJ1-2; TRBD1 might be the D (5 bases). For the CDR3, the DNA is TGTGCCAGCAGTACCACTATTACACAGGAGCCCTATGGCTACACCTTC. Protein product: CASSTTITQEPYGYTF.